Described below is a single TCR beta chain sequence and its context. This sample is part of a study of blood T cell repertoires in COVID-19. About the study: The United States, Italy and Spain provided the acute and convalescent COVID-19 samples.

Self-reported history from a screening survey and questionnaire set each donor's cohort. Germline lookup yields CDR1 MGHRA and CDR2 YSYEKL. CDR3 length: 14 amino acids. Trimming stripped 1 base from V and 1 base from J, with 8 bases between. In the original workflow: Quantification of nucleated cells was approximated via reference gene primer amplification. Measured with immunoSEQ multiplex PCR; TCRdb has only the in-frame clones, and not every one. The V and J calls and clone size come from that table; D and trimming were worked out from the DNA. The sample holds 110,000 to 150,000 clones, around four fifths seen once.

This clonotype originated in a woman in her forties who had recovered from COVID-19. Sequences were obtained from PBMCs or T cells enriched from blood (not recorded which). The gene calls are TRBV4-1 and TRBJ2-7, with unresolved D. CDR3: CASSQGVASYEQYF. CDR3 nucleotides: TGCGCCAGCAGCCAAGGGGTAGCTTCCTACGAGCAGTACTTC.